Listed below are T cell receptor beta chains from one sample, sequenced in a study of OX40 agonist ivuxolimab in advanced cancers. Assay: immunoSEQ multiplex PCR; the TCRdb copy retains only in-frame clones and omits some. This sample has around 57,000 clones, with 92% found just once. Sequenced material: CD4+ or CD8+ T cells sorted from blood, taken in a trial of the OX40 agonist ivuxolimab. The receptors here all came from an adult with an advanced solid tumor such as melanoma, head and neck, liver or kidney cancer. The CDR3 runs from the conserved cysteine through the conserved F or W. D genes are given only for firm matches. Some rows have no size entry. The others give once, few or many, or a class for an expanded clone.

>TRBJ1-1|-|TRBV13|-
CASSLGGSMNTEAFF
TGTGCCAGCAGCTTAGGAGGAAGTATGAACACTGAAGCTTTCTTT
>TRBJ1-1|-|TRBV28|-
CASSFTVNTEAFF
TGTGCCAGCAGTTTTACAGTGAACACTGAAGCTTTCTTT
>TRBJ1-2|-|TRBV7-2|-
CASSLRQRYDGYTF
TGTGCCAGCAGCTTGAGACAGCGCTATGATGGCTACACCTTC
>TRBJ2-2|TRBD2|TRBV19|-
CASSINGGTGELFF
TGTGCCAGTAGTATAAACGGGGGGACCGGGGAGCTGTTTTTT
>TRBJ1-2|-|TRBV7-6|once
CASSPPRGIWGYTF
TGTGCCAGCAGCCCGCCCAGGGGTATATGGGGCTACACCTTC
>TRBJ2-1|-|TRBV4-2|-
CASSRYGPSVDEQFF
TGTGCCAGCAGCCGATACGGACCCTCGGTGGATGAGCAGTTCTTC
>TRBJ2-1|TRBD2|TRBV7-9|-
CASPPLAGAYNEQFF
TGTGCCAGCCCCCCGCTAGCGGGAGCATACAATGAGCAGTTCTTC
>TRBJ2-1|-|TRBV13|-
CASSSLDKPNGEVNEQFF
TGTGCCAGCAGCTCACTCGACAAGCCGAACGGGGAGGTCAATGAGCAGTTCTTC
>TRBJ2-2|-|TRBV30|-
CAWSVVGELFF
TGTGCCTGGAGTGTGGTCGGGGAGCTGTTTTTT
>TRBJ1-2|TRBD1|TRBV6-6|-
CASSQLGQTLYGYTF
TGTGCCAGCAGTCAACTGGGACAGACCCTCTATGGCTACACCTTC
>TRBJ1-1|-|TRBV4-2|once
CASSQVSLSNTEAFF
TGTGCCAGCAGCCAAGTTTCGTTATCGAACACTGAAGCTTTCTTT
>TRBJ2-1|-|TRBV30|-
CAWSTILPWDEQFF
TGTGCCTGGAGTACCATCCTTCCTTGGGATGAGCAGTTCTTC
>TRBJ2-3|-|TRBV7-3|-
CASSERLEGLGNTQYF
TGTGCCAGCAGCGAACGACTAGAAGGGTTAGGGAATACGCAGTATTTT
>TRBJ1-1|-|TRBV29-1|-
CSVNHPNTEAFF
TGCAGCGTTAACCACCCGAACACTGAAGCTTTCTTT
>TRBJ1-3|-|TRBV25-1|-
CASSGGSYSGNTIYF
TGTGCCAGCAGTGGCGGGTCCTACTCTGGAAACACCATATATTTT
>TRBJ1-3|-|TRBV23-1|-
CASRISGNTIYF
TGCGCCAGCAGAATTTCTGGAAACACCATATATTTT
>TRBJ2-5|TRBD2|TRBV30|-
CAWSVAGQETQYF
TGTGCCTGGAGTGTAGCGGGACAAGAGACCCAGTACTTC
>TRBJ2-1|TRBD2|TRBV4-3|-
CASSQELTGGTYNEQFF
TGCGCCAGCAGCCAAGAACTGACGGGGGGGACCTACAATGAGCAGTTCTTC
>TRBJ1-1|-|TRBV11-3|once
CASSADSRAFF
TGTGCCAGCAGCGCGGACAGTAGGGCTTTCTTT
>TRBJ1-6|-|TRBV4-2|-
CASSQGGGVSPLHF
TGTGCCAGCAGCCAAGGGGGAGGGGTCTCACCCCTCCACTTT
>TRBJ1-2|-|TRBV6-5|-
CASSYSISAVNYGYTF
TGTGCCAGCAGTTACTCGATCTCCGCCGTTAACTATGGCTACACCTTC
>TRBJ2-3|TRBD1|TRBV6-5|-
CASSSRDRGPDTQYF
TGTGCCAGCAGTTCCCGGGACAGGGGACCAGATACGCAGTATTTT
>TRBJ1-2|TRBD1|TRBV30|-
CAWSAGGGGYTF
TGTGCCTGGAGTGCAGGGGGCGGTGGCTACACCTTC
>TRBJ2-4|-|TRBV28|once
CASSPLGEVEENIQYF
TGTGCCAGCAGTCCCCTAGGCGAAGTGGAGGAAAACATTCAGTACTTC
>TRBJ1-5|-|TRBV28|-
CASSSPFGGTDQPQHF
TGTGCCAGCAGCTCCCCTTTCGGGGGTACCGATCAGCCCCAGCATTTT
>TRBJ2-1|TRBD2|TRBV28|-
CASSFSLAGVFSEQFF
TGTGCCAGCAGTTTCAGTCTAGCGGGAGTCTTCAGTGAGCAGTTCTTC
>TRBJ2-5|-|TRBV5-1|-
CASSPEGLETQYF
TGCGCCAGCAGCCCCGAGGGTCTTGAGACCCAGTACTTC
>TRBJ1-3|-|TRBV5-4|-
CASSLVAGVAGNTIYF
TGTGCCAGCAGCTTGGTGGCTGGGGTTGCTGGAAACACCATATATTTT
>TRBJ2-1|TRBD1|TRBV4-2|-
CASSQAPTGTAPYNEQFF
TGTGCCAGCAGCCAAGCCCCCACCGGGACAGCCCCCTACAATGAGCAGTTCTTC
>TRBJ2-2|-|TRBV9|-
CASSVGVGELFF
TGTGCCAGCAGCGTAGGCGTCGGGGAGCTGTTTTTT
>TRBJ2-5|-|TRBV6-1|few
CASSEGALETQYF
TGTGCCAGCAGTGAAGGGGCTTTAGAGACCCAGTACTTC
>TRBJ2-3|-|TRBV9|-
CASSVVSSADTQYF
TGTGCCAGCAGCGTGGTCTCTAGCGCAGATACGCAGTATTTT
>TRBJ2-1|-|TRBV29-1|once
CSVETGESYNEQFF
TGCAGCGTGGAAACGGGAGAGTCCTACAATGAGCAGTTCTTC
>TRBJ2-3|-|TRBV6-5|-
CASKAGAPSTDTQYF
TGTGCCAGCAAAGCCGGGGCCCCTAGCACAGATACGCAGTATTTT
>TRBJ2-3|TRBD1|TRBV4-2|-
CASSQPPGTGVRDTQYF
TGTGCCAGCAGCCAACCGCCCGGGACAGGGGTTCGCGATACGCAGTATTTT
>TRBJ2-1|TRBD2|TRBV15|once
CATSVSGRSYEQFF
TGTGCCACCAGCGTAAGCGGGAGGAGTTATGAGCAGTTCTTC
>TRBJ1-5|-|TRBV30|-
CAWSVEWNQPQHF
TGTGCCTGGAGTGTAGAATGGAATCAGCCCCAGCATTTT
>TRBJ2-4|TRBD1|TRBV7-8|-
CASSLLLGVTGGNIQYF
TGTGCCAGCAGCTTACTTTTAGGGGTAACAGGGGGAAACATTCAGTACTTC
>TRBJ1-1|-|TRBV28|-
CASSSYREEETEAFF
TGTGCCAGCAGTTCATACAGGGAGGAAGAAACTGAAGCTTTCTTT
>TRBJ2-1|-|TRBV19|-
CASSIGTYEQFF
TGTGCCAGTAGTATTGGTACTTATGAGCAGTTCTTC
>TRBJ2-2|TRBD2|TRBV29-1|-
CSVEISSGRTGELFF
TGCAGCGTTGAAATCTCTAGCGGGAGGACCGGGGAGCTGTTTTTT
>TRBJ2-3|-|TRBV20-1|-
CSAFSTDTQYF
TGCAGTGCTTTTAGCACAGATACGCAGTATTTT
>TRBJ1-5|TRBD1|TRBV10-3|once
CAISEDRADQPQHF
TGTGCCATCAGCGAAGACAGGGCAGATCAGCCCCAGCATTTT
>TRBJ1-5|-|TRBV28|-
CASSFETVSNQPQHF
TGTGCCAGCAGTTTCGAGACAGTAAGCAATCAGCCCCAGCATTTT
>TRBJ1-1|-|TRBV19|-
CASSMGIDTEAFF
TGTGCCAGTAGTATGGGAATTGACACTGAAGCTTTCTTT
>TRBJ1-4|-|TRBV28|-
CASSSPQEANEKLFF
TGTGCCAGCAGTTCCCCTCAGGAAGCTAATGAAAAACTGTTTTTT
>TRBJ2-2|-|TRBV2|-
CASSPQPGRSWAEELFF
TGTGCCAGCAGTCCCCAACCAGGGAGATCCTGGGCCGAGGAGCTGTTTTTT
>TRBJ1-2|-|TRBV12-5|-
CASGYTSYGYTF
TGTGCTAGTGGTTACACCAGCTATGGCTACACCTTC
>TRBJ2-3|-|TRBV4-2|-
CASSQDGDTQYF
TGTGCCAGCAGCCAAGATGGGGATACGCAGTATTTT
>TRBJ2-3|-|TRBV30|-
CAWRKTDTQYF
TGTGCCTGGAGAAAAACAGATACGCAGTATTTT
>TRBJ2-1|TRBD2|TRBV7-9|-
CANTPTSSYEQFF
TGTGCCAACACACCGACTAGCTCCTATGAGCAGTTCTTC